A single sample is the source of the 32 T cell receptor beta chains below, sequenced in a study of Ad26.COV2.S vaccination and SARS-CoV-2 variants. Profiled with immunoSEQ multiplex PCR; TCRdb holds only in-frame clones, not every one. Here the sample spans 200,000 to 250,000 clones, approximately 87% being singletons. The treatment: around 19 received Ad26.COV2.S at low or high dose, single or two shots; about 5 received placebo; per-sample allocation not given. Samples were taken on day 63 after the first vaccine or placebo injection. The sequencing here drew on peripheral blood, taken in a trial of Ad26.COV2.S vaccine versus placebo. These receptors were obtained from a person between 18 and 65 years old who received the Ad26.COV2.S COVID-19 vaccine or a placebo.

The chain employs TRBV28 and TRBJ1-4, with unresolved D. This CDR3 has 14 residues. Germline CDR1 is MDHEN and CDR2 is SYDVKM. Deletions cut 3 bases from V and 1 base from J, with 6 bases between. CDR3 sequence reads: CASSFLRTNEKLFF. The CDR3 DNA is TGTGCCAGCAGTTTCTTGCGAACTAATGAAAAACTGTTTTTT.

The CDR3 loop is CASSQSGIGPTDTQYF. The CDR3 nucleotides are TGTGCCAGCAGCCAAAGCGGGATAGGGCCCACAGATACGCAGTATTTT. V and J are TRBV14 and TRBJ2-3; 7 bases align to TRBD2. Trimming took 2 bases from V and 2 from J; bases not matched to a gene: 7. CDR1 is SGHDN and CDR2 is FVKESK in the germline V gene. The CDR3 totals 16 residues.

The chain has TRBV11-3 and TRBJ2-1; D tentatively fits TRBD1 or TRBD2 (6 bases each). V lost 10 bases and J lost 10, with 23 bases in between. This CDR3 comprises 14 residues. The germline CDR1 and CDR2 sequences are SGHNT and YENEEA. The CDR3 nucleotides are TGTGCCACCTCCCGGGGGCAGGGTAGTAACGAGCAGTTCTTC. Residues: CATSRGQGSNEQFF.

This chain's CDR3 is CASSPLLVDEQFF. Written as DNA, the CDR3 is TGCGCCAGCAGCCCCTTACTGGTGGACGAGCAGTTCTTC. V usage is TRBV4-1 and J usage is TRBJ2-1; D is uncertain. Deletions cut 4 bases from V and 10 bases from J, with 14 bases between. Germline-derived CDR1 and CDR2 are MGHRA and YSYEKL. CDR3 size: 13 residues.

The gene calls are TRBV7-9 and TRBJ2-1, with TRBD1 matching 7 bases. The CDR3 is 18 amino acids. The germline V gene has CDR1 SEHNR and CDR2 FQNEAQ (reference sequence). J lost 0 bases, V lost 4 bases, and 12 bases had no gene match. The CDR3 spells CASSSLTGLTTSYNEQFF. The CDR3 DNA reads TGTGCCAGCAGCTCCCTGACAGGGCTGACTACCTCCTACAATGAGCAGTTCTTC.

V and J are TRBV15 and TRBJ1-2; D gene ambiguous. V lost 2 bases to trimming and J lost 0 bases, with 10 bases between them. Germline V CDR1 and CDR2: LNHNV, YYDKDF (reference sequence). This CDR3 contains 15 residues. CDR3 bases: TGTGCCACCAGCAGATCGGACGGCGCTAACTATGGCTACACCTTC. Residues: CATSRSDGANYGYTF.

The chain employs TRBV10-3 and TRBJ2-1; D is possibly TRBD2 (5 bases). Germline CDR1 ENHRY, CDR2 SYGVKD. V lost 0 bases to trimming and J lost 10 bases, with 22 bases between them. The CDR3 consists of 17 residues. CDR3 bases: TGTGCCATCAGTGAGTCCTCCGGGCTAGCCGGGTCGGAGGAGCAGTTCTTC. Its translation is CAISESSGLAGSEEQFF.

The gene calls are TRBV28 and TRBJ1-6; 8 bases align to TRBD1. This CDR3 has 14 amino acids. With V trimmed by 3 bases and J by 9 bases, 4 bases remained unmatched. Germline V gene lookup returns CDR1 MDHEN and CDR2 SYDVKM. The CDR3, as DNA: TGTGCCAGCAGTTTGGACAGGGAAGGTTCACCCCTCCACTTT. Its translation: CASSLDREGSPLHF.

The chain uses TRBV30 and TRBJ2-4; D is possibly TRBD1 (6 bases). The CDR3 is 15 residues long. Trimming stripped 4 bases from V and 0 bases from J, with 13 bases between. The germline V gene encodes CDR1 GTSNPN and CDR2 SVGIG (reference sequence). CDR3 in amino acids: CAWNPTGIAKNIQYF. CDR3 nucleotide sequence: TGTGCCTGGAACCCGACAGGTATAGCCAAAAACATTCAGTACTTC. Full variable domain (outside the CDR3, taken from reference TRBV30 and TRBJ2-4): SQTIHQWPATLVQPVGSPLSLECTVEGTSNPNLYWYRQAAGRGLQLLFYSVGIGQISSEVPQNLSASRPQDRQFILSSKKLLLSDSGFYLCAWNPTGIAKNIQYFGAGTRLSVL.

For the CDR3, the DNA is TGTGCCAGCAGCCCCCGTGGGGCTAGCGGGAGGATGTACGAGCAGTACTTC. This gives the protein CASSPRGASGRMYEQYF. The V and J genes are TRBV3-1 (or the pseudogene TRBV3-2) and TRBJ2-7; 11 nucleotides match TRBD2. Trimming removed 4 bases from V and 4 bases from J; junction bases left unmatched: 12. Looked up from germline, CDR1 is LGHDT and CDR2 is YNNKEL (reference sequence). This CDR3 comprises 17 residues.

This clone appeared a few times. J is TRBJ2-1 and V is TRBV19, with no clear D. V was clipped by 3 bases and J by 5 bases, with 14 bases between them. This CDR3 has 15 amino acids. Germline CDR1 is LNHDA and CDR2 is SQIVND (reference sequence). The CDR3 sequence is CASSIARATNNEQFF. The CDR3 DNA is TGTGCCAGTAGTATTGCCCGGGCTACTAACAATGAGCAGTTCTTC.

The chain couples TRBV19 to TRBJ2-1; no firm D call. The CDR3 covers 13 residues. The germline V gene encodes CDR1 LNHDA and CDR2 SQIVND (reference sequence). V was shortened by 7 bases and J by 7 bases, with 14 bases between the two germline ends. The CDR3 nucleotides are TGTGCCAGTATGGTGGGAAGGTCGAATGAGCAGTTCTTC. This encodes CASMVGRSNEQFF.

V and J are TRBV28 and TRBJ1-2, with 9 bases that match TRBD1. The CDR3 length is 16 residues. Trimming cost V 6 bases and J 6 bases; bases outside gene matches: 14. CDR1 and CDR2 (germline): MDHEN, SYDVKM. The CDR3 protein is CASRPPSTGGWNGYTF. The CDR3 DNA reads as TGTGCCAGCAGACCTCCAAGTACAGGGGGCTGGAATGGCTACACCTTC.

This chain joins TRBV28 and TRBJ2-3; tentatively, D is TRBD1 (6 bases). CDR3 size: 15 residues. Germline CDR1 and CDR2: MDHEN and SYDVKM. Trimming pared 10 bases from V and 4 bases from J, leaving 21 bases between. CDR3 sequence reads: CATYEGVTFPDTQYF. The DNA of the CDR3 is TGTGCCACCTATGAGGGGGTTACCTTTCCAGATACGCAGTATTTT.

J is TRBJ2-3 and V is TRBV28, with TRBD2 matching 7 bases. The germline V gene has CDR1 MDHEN and CDR2 SYDVKM. V was clipped by 4 bases and J by 2 bases; unmatched bases: 9. CDR3 length equals 16 residues. The CDR3 DNA follows: TGTGCCAGCAGTTCCCTGGGTAGCGGGTTCACAGATACGCAGTATTTT. Residues: CASSSLGSGFTDTQYF.

The chain uses TRBV28 and TRBJ2-1; tentative D call: TRBD1 (6 bases). Looked up from germline, CDR1 is MDHEN and CDR2 is SYDVKM. V was cut by 5 bases and J by 0 bases, with 14 bases left in between. The CDR3 totals 16 residues. Here the CDR3 DNA reads TGTGCCAGCAGTACCCGACAGGCGAGCTCCTACAATGAGCAGTTCTTC. It codes for CASSTRQASSYNEQFF.

This clone appeared once. The chain links TRBV6-5 to TRBJ2-3; TRBD2 matches 9 bases. There are 15 residues in the CDR3. Per germline, CDR1 MNHEY and CDR2 SVGAGI. J was trimmed by 3 bases and V by 2 bases; bases with no gene match: 3. CDR3 sequence reads: CASSYGAGGTDTQYF. The CDR3 coding sequence is TGTGCCAGCAGTTACGGGGCGGGGGGGACAGATACGCAGTATTTT.

Of note for this clone: A junction end diverges from the germline sequence, so it may reflect a read error. V usage is TRBV7-7 and J usage is TRBJ2-1; 12 bases align to TRBD2. The germline V gene has CDR1 SSHAT and CDR2 FNYEAQ (reference sequence). This CDR3 comprises 15 residues. Here the CDR3 reads CASMKLAGGTNEQFF. The CDR3 bases are TGTGCTAGCATGAAGCTAGCGGGAGGGACGAATGAGCAGTTCTTC.

The chain joins TRBV7-9 to TRBJ2-1; D is possibly TRBD2 (5 bases). Trimming removed 1 base at V and 0 bases at J, with 10 bases between. Looked up from germline, CDR1 is SEHNR and CDR2 is FQNEAQ (reference sequence). There are 16 residues in the CDR3. As DNA, the CDR3 is TGTGCCAGCAGCTTAGGACTACAGAGCTCCTACAATGAGCAGTTCTTC. This translates into CASSLGLQSSYNEQFF.

The chain has TRBV4-3 and TRBJ2-5; tentatively, D is TRBD2 (5 bases). There are 14 residues in the CDR3. Per the germline V gene, CDR1 is LGHNA and CDR2 is YSLEER. V shed 0 bases and J shed 5 bases, with 10 bases lying between them. The CDR3 loop reads CASSQDLQRETQYF. CDR3 coding DNA: TGCGCCAGCAGCCAAGATTTGCAGCGGGAGACCCAGTACTTC.

The gene calls are TRBV2 and TRBJ1-5, with a tentative D call TRBD1 (5 bases). This CDR3 comprises 15 residues. Germline CDR1 is SNHLY and CDR2 is FYNNEI. V was trimmed by 6 bases and J by 6 bases, leaving 18 bases between them. This CDR3 is CASSSRVEGGQPQHF. CDR3 DNA: TGTGCCAGCAGCTCCAGGGTGGAGGGCGGTCAGCCCCAGCATTTT.

The V and J genes are TRBV7-9 and TRBJ2-1; D is possibly TRBD1 (6 bases). The CDR3 consists of 14 residues. In germline, CDR1 is SEHNR, CDR2 FQNEAQ (reference sequence). V lost 4 bases to trimming and J lost 7 bases, with 14 bases between them. This CDR3 reads CASSSAQGWNEQFF. CDR3 nucleotide sequence: TGTGCCAGCAGCTCCGCTCAGGGGTGGAATGAGCAGTTCTTC.

This sequence joins TRBV7-9 and TRBJ2-2; no firm D call. CDR3 length: 14 amino acids. CDR1 and CDR2 from the germline V gene are SEHNR and FQNEAQ (reference sequence). The V end was cut by 3 bases, the J end by 5 bases, with 10 bases between. As DNA, the CDR3 is TGTGCCAGCAGCTTCCGGTTTGGAACCGGGGAGCTGTTTTTT. It specifies CASSFRFGTGELFF.

The chain has TRBV6-5 and TRBJ2-1; no clear D. This CDR3 comprises 14 residues. V was cut by 4 bases and J by 6 bases, with 13 bases left in between. From germline, CDR1 is MNHEY and CDR2 SVGAGI. Here the CDR3 reads CASSSQSLGNEQFF. CDR3 DNA sequence: TGTGCCAGCAGTTCCCAGTCCCTCGGCAATGAGCAGTTCTTC.

This chain uses TRBV7-9 with TRBJ2-6, with D possibly matching TRBD1 (6 bases). Trimming left V 5 bases short and J 0 bases short, with 17 bases between. Germline CDR1 SEHNR, CDR2 FQNEAQ (reference sequence). The CDR3 is 18 residues long. CDR3 region: CASSPSVDSLSGANVLTF. In nucleotides, the CDR3 is TGTGCCAGCAGCCCATCGGTGGACAGCCTCTCTGGGGCCAACGTCCTGACTTTC.

J is TRBJ2-2 and V is TRBV30; 11 bases agree with TRBD1. CDR3 length: 14 residues. V was clipped by 3 bases and J by 7 bases; unmatched bases: 4. The germline CDR1 and CDR2 sequences are GTSNPN and SVGIG (reference sequence). The CDR3 DNA reads TGTGCCTGGAGCCGGGACAGGGGGTTCGGGGAGCTGTTTTTT. Its protein product is CAWSRDRGFGELFF.

V is TRBV29-1 and J is TRBJ2-1; 7 bases match TRBD1. The germline CDR1 and CDR2 sequences are SQVTM and ANQGSEA. The CDR3 loop spans 15 amino acids. Losses at the gene ends were 4 bases for V and 0 bases for J; bases not matched to a gene: 6. CDR3 region: CSVGGTDSSYNEQFF. The CDR3 bases are TGCAGCGTTGGGGGGACAGATAGCTCCTACAATGAGCAGTTCTTC.

The J gene is TRBJ2-2, the V gene TRBV5-6, with TRBD2 matching 8 bases. Looked up from germline, CDR1 is SGHDT and CDR2 is YYEEEE. The J segment lost 1 base and the V segment lost 4 bases, leaving 12 bases of the junction unmatched. The CDR3 spans 18 residues. The CDR3 protein is CASSPLGSGRVNTGELFF. DNA for the CDR3: TGTGCCAGCAGCCCGCTGGGGAGCGGGAGAGTGAACACCGGGGAGCTGTTTTTT.

This clone has just a few counts. The rearrangement uses TRBV19 and TRBJ2-1, with TRBD2 matching over 14 bases. Germline CDR1 LNHDA, CDR2 SQIVND (reference sequence). With 6 bases clipped from V and 7 bases from J, the junction kept 5 bases outside the gene matches. The CDR3 length is 15 residues. The CDR3 loop is CASSGLAGGENEQFF. The CDR3 DNA reads as TGTGCCAGTAGCGGACTAGCGGGAGGAGAGAATGAGCAGTTCTTC.

The chain couples TRBV6-5 to TRBJ2-1; TRBD1 matches at 10 bases. The junction had 9 bases not matched to a gene; V was cut back by 8 bases and J by 8 bases. CDR3 size: 14 residues. Germline CDR1 reads MNHEY; CDR2 reads SVGAGI. The CDR3 reads CASSLDRGRDEQFF. The DNA for the CDR3 is TGTGCCAGCTCCCTGGACAGGGGGAGGGATGAGCAGTTCTTC.

This sequence joins TRBV19 and TRBJ1-1; D unclear. V shed 3 bases and J shed 1 base, with 9 bases lying between them. The CDR3 sequence is 14 residues long. Germline loops: CDR1 LNHDA, CDR2 SQIVND (reference sequence). Here the CDR3 reads CASSIDSRNTEAFF. CDR3 nucleotide sequence: TGTGCCAGTAGTATTGACTCCCGGAACACTGAAGCTTTCTTT.

The chain is built from TRBV11-2 and TRBJ2-1; TRBD1 matches at 7 bases. The trim removed 6 bases at V and 3 bases at J, leaving 8 bases unmatched. CDR1 and CDR2 (germline): SGHAT, FQNNGV. The CDR3 sequence is 15 residues long. This chain's CDR3 is CASSPYRGDYNEQFF. In DNA, the CDR3 is TGTGCCAGCAGTCCCTACAGGGGAGACTACAATGAGCAGTTCTTC.